This T cell receptor (beta chain) was captured by sequencing in a study of radiotherapy plus CTLA-4 blockade in lung cancer. Using immunoSEQ multiplex PCR, the repertoire was profiled, and TCRdb retains in-frame clones only, with some absent. The profile shows fewer than 65,000 clones, about 85% of them singletons. In this sample, this clone turned up once. V was trimmed by 0 bases and J by 4 bases, leaving 10 bases between them. CDR1 is SGDLS and CDR2 is YYNGEE in the germline V gene. The CDR3 runs to 14 residues. The receptor's source is a human donor with non-small cell lung cancer who had a complete response to radiotherapy plus ipilimumab. Sequences were derived from peripheral blood, sampled from a patient treated with radiotherapy plus ipilimumab. J is TRBJ1-2 and V is TRBV9, with no clear D. The CDR3 loop reads CASSVEGGSYGYTF. The CDR3 DNA sequence: TGTGCCAGCAGCGTAGAGGGAGGATCCTATGGCTACACCTTC.